This T cell receptor (beta chain) was identified during a study of T cells in Graves' hyperthyroidism and ophthalmopathy. Study-level results: Most clonotypes that expanded in the thyroid above 0.001 also showed up in blood.

Amplified TCR beta CDR3 regions derived from RNA transcripts. HTBI primers were used for first-round RT-PCR of the TCR CDR3. TCRdb called the multiplex PCR reads again in MiXCR, with one record for every CDR3 protein. The data show about 58,000 distinct CDR3 sequences, 49% seen once. This CDR3 has 13 amino acids. V gave up 6 bases and J gave up 9 bases, with 17 bases separating them. Germline V lookup: CDR1 MGHDK, CDR2 SYGVNS. With respect to this clonotype: What it binds is not known.

Sequences were obtained from blood. The chain carries TRBV25-1 and TRBJ2-5, with D uncertain. This sequence originates from a woman aged 30 to 39 with Graves' ophthalmopathy. The CDR3 sequence is CASSAVNQASQYF. Here the CDR3 DNA reads TGTGCCAGCAGCGCCGTCAATCAAGCGTCCCAGTACTTC. The full variable domain, completed using reference TRBV25-1 and TRBJ2-5, is EADIYQTPRYLVIGTGKKITLECSQTMGHDKMYWYQQDPGMELHLIHYSYGVNSTEKGDLSSESTVSRIRTEHFPLTLESARPSHTSQYLCASSAVNQASQYFGPGTRLLVL.